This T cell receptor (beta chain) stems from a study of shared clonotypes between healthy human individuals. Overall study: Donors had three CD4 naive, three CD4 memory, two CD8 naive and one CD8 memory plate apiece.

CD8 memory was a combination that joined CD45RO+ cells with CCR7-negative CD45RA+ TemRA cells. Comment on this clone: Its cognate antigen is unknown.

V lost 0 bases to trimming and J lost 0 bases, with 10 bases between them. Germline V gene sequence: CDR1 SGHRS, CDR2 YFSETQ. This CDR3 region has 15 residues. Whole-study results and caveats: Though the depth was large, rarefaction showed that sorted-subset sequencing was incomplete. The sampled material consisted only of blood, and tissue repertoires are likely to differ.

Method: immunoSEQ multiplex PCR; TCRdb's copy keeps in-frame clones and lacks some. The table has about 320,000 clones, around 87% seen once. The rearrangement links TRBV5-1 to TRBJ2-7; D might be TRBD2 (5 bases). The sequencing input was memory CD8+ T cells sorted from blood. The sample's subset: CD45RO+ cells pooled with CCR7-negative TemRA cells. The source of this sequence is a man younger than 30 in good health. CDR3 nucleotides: TGCGCCAGCAGCTTGGGGGAGCACTACTCCTACGAGCAGTACTTC. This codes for CASSLGEHYSYEQYF.